Included here is one TCR beta chain sequence, with context. Its cognate antigen is unknown. Three rounds of nested PCR, following a modified ARM-PCR protocol, produced the TCRbeta library. TCRdb used MiXCR to reprocess the multiplex PCR reads, holding one entry per CDR3 protein. The sample holds 120,000 or so distinct CDR3 sequences, 84% seen once. The CDR3 sequence is 16 residues long. Unmatched junction bases numbered 13, after V lost 11 bases and J lost 5 bases. Per the germline V gene, CDR1 is MNHEY and CDR2 is SVGAGI. The sample comes from a study of tumor and adjacent non-tumor tissue in lung cancer. No cell sorting was done before RNA was extracted from the tissue. The study, taken as a whole, reports: TCR diversity was significantly greater in tumor than normal lung tissue. Normal lung showed higher cumulative top 100 clone frequency than tumor.

This receptor was identified in a man between 65 and 85 years old with non-small cell lung cancer. The sequencing sample was made of lung tumor tissue. The chain carries TRBV6-5 and TRBJ2-3; 13 bases map to TRBD2. The CDR3 sequence is CAVSDPGLAGRDTQYF. As DNA, the CDR3 is TGTGCCGTCAGTGACCCGGGACTAGCGGGACGAGATACGCAGTATTTT.